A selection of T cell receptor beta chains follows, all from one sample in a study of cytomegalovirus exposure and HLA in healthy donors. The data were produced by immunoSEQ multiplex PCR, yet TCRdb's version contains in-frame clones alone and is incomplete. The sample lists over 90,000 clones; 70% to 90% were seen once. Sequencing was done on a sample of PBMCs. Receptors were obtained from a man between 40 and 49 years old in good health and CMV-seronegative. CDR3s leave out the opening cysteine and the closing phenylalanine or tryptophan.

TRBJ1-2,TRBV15,ATSMVRTGGGYT
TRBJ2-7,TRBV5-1,ASRGQGSYEQY
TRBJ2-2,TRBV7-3,ASSSLHLGLAGRGNTGELF
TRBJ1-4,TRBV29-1,SVGDQGINEKLF
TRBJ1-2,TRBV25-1,ATAGGVYGYT
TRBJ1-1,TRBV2,ASRGTGEAF
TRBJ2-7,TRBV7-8,ASSTPSRQVSYEQY
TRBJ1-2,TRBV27,ASSLSYRGNYGYT
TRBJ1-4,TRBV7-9,ASSTPTGWKLF
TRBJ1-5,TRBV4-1,ASSQVGVRGSNQPQH
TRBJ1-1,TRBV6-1,ASSAGQHMNTEAF
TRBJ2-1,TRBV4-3,ASSSLYGTSGFPYNEQF
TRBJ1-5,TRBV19,ASSMRDVNNQPQH
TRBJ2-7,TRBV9,ASSLGGRTYEQY
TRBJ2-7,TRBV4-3,ASSLAGGPSGMEQY
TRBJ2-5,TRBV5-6,ASSLGGGAGETQY
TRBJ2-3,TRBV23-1,ASSQSGGQGADTQY
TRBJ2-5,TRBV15,ATSRDYGETQY
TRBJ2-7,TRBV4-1,ASSQAIGLAGYEQY
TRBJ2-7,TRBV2,ASSPARDLVQY
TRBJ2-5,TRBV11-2,ASSLDAGIQETQY
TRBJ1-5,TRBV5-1,ASSLSEGSNQPQH
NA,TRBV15,ATSREVRSSYEQY
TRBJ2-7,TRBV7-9,ASSSKGDSYYEQY
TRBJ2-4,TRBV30,AWSGVAGGLQY
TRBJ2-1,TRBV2,ASSELVYNEQF
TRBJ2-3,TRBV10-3,AIRGTSGGAAQY
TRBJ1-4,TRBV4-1,ASSQDRPGFTFLNNEKLF
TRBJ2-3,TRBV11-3,ASSSQGSTDTQY
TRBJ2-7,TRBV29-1,SVEGLAGAGYEQY
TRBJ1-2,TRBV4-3,ASSQDPGGGVWYGYT
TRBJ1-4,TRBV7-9,ASSSKLGQGSEKLF
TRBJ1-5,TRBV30,AWSVLRGLGNQPQH
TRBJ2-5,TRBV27,ASSLQGLQETQY
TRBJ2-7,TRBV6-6,ASRAMTYEQY
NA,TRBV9,ASSVATGGTYEQY
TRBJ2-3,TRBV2,ASSAGRSTDTQY